The following is a T cell receptor beta chain sequence with its context. CDR1 is SEHNR and CDR2 is FQNEAQ in the germline V gene (reference sequence). The CDR3 is made up of 14 amino acids. Trimming pared 5 bases from V and 2 bases from J, leaving 13 bases between. This entry comes from a study of blood T cell repertoires in COVID-19. In the study overall: Specimens from acute and convalescent COVID-19 originated in the United States, Italy and Spain.

The study recruited people aged 18 to 89 years across around 23 US areas. Profiled with immunoSEQ multiplex PCR; TCRdb holds only in-frame clones, not every one. The sample shows 250,000 to 300,000 clones, approximately 90% of them seen only once. V gene TRBV7-9 combines with J gene TRBJ2-7; weak D call: TRBD2 (5 bases). The source material was PBMCs or T cells enriched from blood (not recorded which). This TCR came from a woman aged 35 to 49 with acute COVID-19. The CDR3 DNA follows: TGTGCCAGCAGCCGCGGACTGTTAGCCTACGAGCAGTACTTC. Amino acid sequence: CASSRGLLAYEQYF.